The sequence of this T cell receptor beta chain was determined in a study of post-analysis software for immune sequencing data. For the study at large: Relapsing-remitting, secondary progressive and progressive-relapsing forms of multiple sclerosis all featured among disease courses.

Study-level results: Significantly lower normalized Chao1 diversity was found in patients with multiple sclerosis relative to controls. Strong co-clustering by F measure was seen for same-batch samples. About 5 TRBV segments occurring more often in patients than controls included TRBV5-6, TRBV5-1 and TRBV20-1.

Prepared TCR beta cDNA libraries contained unique molecular identifiers. A population of about 1 to 11 million T cells gave rise to roughly 500,000 cDNA molecules. MiXCR was run by TCRdb on the PCR reads, yielding one entry per CDR3 protein. Of roughly 650,000 distinct CDR3 sequences detected, 59% appear once; the ten largest clones hold approximately 10%. In this sample, this clonotype turned up a few times. The antigen remains unidentified. This CDR3 is built from 14 residues. With V trimmed by 1 base and J by 5 bases, 0 bases remained unmatched. The gene calls are TRBV12-3 or TRBV12-4 and TRBJ1-4, with TRBD1 matching 8 bases. Sequences were obtained from blood. This receptor was taken from a girl aged 2-10 years with multiple sclerosis. This CDR3 reads CASSLGTGNEKLFF. In DNA form, the CDR3 reads TGTGCCAGCAGTTTAGGGACAGGGAATGAAAAACTGTTTTTT.